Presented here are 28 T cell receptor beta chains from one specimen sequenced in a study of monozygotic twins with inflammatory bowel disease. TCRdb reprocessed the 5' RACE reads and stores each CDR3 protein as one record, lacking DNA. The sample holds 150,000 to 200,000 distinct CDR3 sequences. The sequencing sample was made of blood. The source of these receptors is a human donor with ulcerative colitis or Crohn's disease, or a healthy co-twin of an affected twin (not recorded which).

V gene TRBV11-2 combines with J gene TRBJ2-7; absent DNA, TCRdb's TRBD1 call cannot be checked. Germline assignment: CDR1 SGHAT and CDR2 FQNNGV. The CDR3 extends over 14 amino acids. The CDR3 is CASSLETSGYEQYF.

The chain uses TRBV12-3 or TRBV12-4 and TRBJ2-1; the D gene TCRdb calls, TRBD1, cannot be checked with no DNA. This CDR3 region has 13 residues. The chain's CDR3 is CASTLAQYNEQFF.

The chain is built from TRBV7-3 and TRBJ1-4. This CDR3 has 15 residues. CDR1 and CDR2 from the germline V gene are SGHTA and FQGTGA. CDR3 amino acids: CASSTGQREGEKLFF.

This CDR3 is CASSLARGPNTEAFF. J is TRBJ1-1 and V is TRBV5-1. Germline-derived CDR1 and CDR2 are SGHRS and YFSETQ. CDR3 length: 15 amino acids.

The CDR3 spells CASSERLAGVTDTQYF. The J gene is TRBJ2-3, the V gene TRBV6-1; lacking DNA, the TRBD2 call made by TCRdb goes unchecked. The CDR3 runs 16 residues. CDR1 and CDR2 (germline): MNHNS, SASEGT.

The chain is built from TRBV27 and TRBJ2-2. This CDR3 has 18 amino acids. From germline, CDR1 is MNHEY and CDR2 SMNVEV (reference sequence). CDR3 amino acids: CASSLEPPMSANTGELFF.

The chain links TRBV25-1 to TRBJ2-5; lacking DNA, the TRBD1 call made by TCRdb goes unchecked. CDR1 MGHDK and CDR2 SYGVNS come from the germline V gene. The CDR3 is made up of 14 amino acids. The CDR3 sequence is CASSEWGRGETQYF.

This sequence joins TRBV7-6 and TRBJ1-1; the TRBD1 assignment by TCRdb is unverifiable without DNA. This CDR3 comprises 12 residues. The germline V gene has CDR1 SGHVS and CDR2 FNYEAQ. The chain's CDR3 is CASSHPGTEAFF.

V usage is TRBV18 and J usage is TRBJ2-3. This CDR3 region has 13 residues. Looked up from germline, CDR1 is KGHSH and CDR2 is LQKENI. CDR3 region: CASSPPNGDTQYF. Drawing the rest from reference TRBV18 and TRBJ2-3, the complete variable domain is NAGVMQNPRHLVRRRGQEARLRCSPMKGHSHVYWYRQLPEEGLKFMVYLQKENIIDESGMPKERFSAEFPKEGPSILRIQQVVRGDSAAYFCASSPPNGDTQYFGPGTRLTVL.

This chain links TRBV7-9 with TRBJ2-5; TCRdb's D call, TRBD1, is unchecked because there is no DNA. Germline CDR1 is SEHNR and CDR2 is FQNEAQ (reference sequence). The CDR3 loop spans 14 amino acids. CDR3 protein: CASSSFGQEGTQYF.

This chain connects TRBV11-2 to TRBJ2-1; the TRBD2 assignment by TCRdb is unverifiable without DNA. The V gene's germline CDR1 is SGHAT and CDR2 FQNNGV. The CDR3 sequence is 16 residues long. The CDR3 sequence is CASSLRLAGGLHEQFF. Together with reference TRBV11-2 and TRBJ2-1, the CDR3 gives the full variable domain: EAGVAQSPRYKIIEKRQSVAFWCNPISGHATLYWYQQILGQGPKLLIQFQNNGVVDDSQLPKDRFSAERLKGVDSTLKIQPAKLEDSAVYLCASSLRLAGGLHEQFFGPGTRLTVL.

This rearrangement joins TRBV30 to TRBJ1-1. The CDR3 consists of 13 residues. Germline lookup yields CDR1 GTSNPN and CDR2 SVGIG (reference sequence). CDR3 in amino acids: CAWSSAGGTEAFF.

CDR3 in amino acids: CASSFPDRLNQPQHF. This sequence joins TRBV5-1 and TRBJ1-5; the D gene TCRdb calls, TRBD1, cannot be checked with no DNA. This CDR3 contains 15 residues. CDR1 and CDR2 (germline): SGHRS, YFSETQ.

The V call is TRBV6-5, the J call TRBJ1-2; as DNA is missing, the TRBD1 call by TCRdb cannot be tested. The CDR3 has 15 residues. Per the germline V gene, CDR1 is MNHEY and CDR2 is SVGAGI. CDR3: CASSYGAGGSYGYTF.

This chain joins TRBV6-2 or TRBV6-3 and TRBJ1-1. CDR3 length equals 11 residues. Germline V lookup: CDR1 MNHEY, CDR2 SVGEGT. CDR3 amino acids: CASSRYDEAFF.

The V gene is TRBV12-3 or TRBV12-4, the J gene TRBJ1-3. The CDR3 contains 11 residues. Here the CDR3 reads CASSLGYTIYF.

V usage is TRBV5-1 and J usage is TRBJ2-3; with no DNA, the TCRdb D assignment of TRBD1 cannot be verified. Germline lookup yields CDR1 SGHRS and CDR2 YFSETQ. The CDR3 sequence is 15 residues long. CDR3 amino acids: CASSLARQVLDTQYF.

CDR3 in amino acids: CASSLDRSGGQFF. The rearrangement uses TRBV11-2 and TRBJ2-1; TCRdb picks TRBD1, but there is no DNA to check that call. CDR1 SGHAT and CDR2 FQNNGV come from the germline V gene. The CDR3 is 13 residues long.

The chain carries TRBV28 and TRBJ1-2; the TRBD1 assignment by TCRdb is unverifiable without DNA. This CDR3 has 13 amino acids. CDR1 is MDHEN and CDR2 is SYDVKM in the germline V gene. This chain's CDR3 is CASSGDRNYGYTF.

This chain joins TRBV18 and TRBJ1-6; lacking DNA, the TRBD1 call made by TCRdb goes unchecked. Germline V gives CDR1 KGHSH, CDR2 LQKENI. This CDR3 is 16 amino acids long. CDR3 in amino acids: CASSRSTGTANSPLHF.

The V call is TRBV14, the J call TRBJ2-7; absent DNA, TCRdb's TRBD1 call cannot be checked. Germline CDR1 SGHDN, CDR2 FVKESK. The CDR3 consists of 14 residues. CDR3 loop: CASSQVTGSYEQYF.

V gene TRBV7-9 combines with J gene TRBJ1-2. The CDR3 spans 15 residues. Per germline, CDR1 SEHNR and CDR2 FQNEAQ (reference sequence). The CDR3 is CASSLEEAENYGYTF.

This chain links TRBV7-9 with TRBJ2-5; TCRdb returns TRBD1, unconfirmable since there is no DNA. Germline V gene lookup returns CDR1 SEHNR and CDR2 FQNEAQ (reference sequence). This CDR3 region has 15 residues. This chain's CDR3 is CASSFGTSRQETQYF.

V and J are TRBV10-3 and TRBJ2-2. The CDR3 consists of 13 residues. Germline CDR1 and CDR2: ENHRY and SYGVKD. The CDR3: CAISVTNTGELFF.

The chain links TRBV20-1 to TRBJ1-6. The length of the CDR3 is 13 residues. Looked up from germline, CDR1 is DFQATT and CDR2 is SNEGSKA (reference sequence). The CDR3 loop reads CSARGSNNSPLHF.

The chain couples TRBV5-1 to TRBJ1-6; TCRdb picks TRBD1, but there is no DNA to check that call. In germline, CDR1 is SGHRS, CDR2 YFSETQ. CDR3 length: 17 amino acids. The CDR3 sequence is CASSWTGRGENNSPLHF. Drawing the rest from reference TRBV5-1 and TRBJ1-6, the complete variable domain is KAGVTQTPRYLIKTRGQQVTLSCSPISGHRSVSWYQQTPGQGLQFLFEYFSETQRNKGNFPGRFSGRQFSNSRSEMNVSTLELGDSALYLCASSWTGRGENNSPLHFGNGTRLTVT.

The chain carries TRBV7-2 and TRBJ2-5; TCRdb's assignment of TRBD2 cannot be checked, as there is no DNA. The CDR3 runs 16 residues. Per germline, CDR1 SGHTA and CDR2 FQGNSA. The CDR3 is CASSLIFGTRKETQYF.

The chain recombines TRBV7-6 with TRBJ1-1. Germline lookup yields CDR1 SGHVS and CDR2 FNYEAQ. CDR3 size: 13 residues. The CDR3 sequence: CASSLNTGTEAFF.